The 10 T cell receptor beta chains listed next were all sequenced from one sample in a study of regulatory T cells in long-lasting Graves disease. Combining iRepertoire HTBI primers with Arm-PCR of CDR3 regions, the authors built TCR beta libraries. TCRdb processed the multiplex PCR reads anew with MiXCR; each CDR3 protein has one entry. The sample consists of 400,000 to 450,000 distinct CDR3 sequences, 20% to 25% of them appearing once. Time point noted: persistent/refractory GD, antithyroid drugs over 5 years with positive TRAb. RNA from PBMCs was the source of the TCR library. The material sequenced was peripheral blood mononuclear cells (PBMCs), taken when the disease was refractory, from a patient treated with antithyroid drugs. These receptors originate from a female donor with Graves disease.

A word on this clonotype: A much larger clone lies a single base off, so this may be a read error. The genes are TRBV28 and TRBJ2-6; D is undetermined. The CDR3 runs 14 residues. V was trimmed by 7 bases and J by 0 bases, leaving 7 bases between them. Germline loops: CDR1 MDHEN, CDR2 SYDVKM. The CDR3 coding sequence is TGTGCCAGCAATTCGGGCTCTGGGGCCAACGTCCTGACTTTC. Protein: CASNSGSGANVLTF.

This chain uses TRBV7-2 with TRBJ2-2, with D possibly TRBD2 on 6 matching bases. CDR3 size: 16 residues. Between the trimmed V and J ends, which lost 5 bases and 6 bases, there was a span of 19 bases. The V gene's germline CDR1 is SGHTA and CDR2 FQGNSA. DNA for the CDR3: TGTGCCAGCAGCCACAGACTAGGTCTCGGCGCCGGGGAGCTGTTTTTT. Its protein is CASSHRLGLGAGELFF.

CDR3 in amino acids: CASTPRQGLGELFF. The CDR3 DNA sequence: TGTGCCAGCACCCCGAGGCAGGGGTTAGGGGAGCTGTTTTTT. The chain recombines TRBV3-1 with TRBJ2-2; TRBD1 is a possible D gene (6 bases). Germline V gene lookup returns CDR1 LGHDT and CDR2 YNNKEL (reference sequence). V was shortened by 7 bases and J by 8 bases, with 17 bases between the two germline ends. The CDR3 covers 14 residues. The variable domain in full, completed from reference TRBV3-1 and TRBJ2-2, reads DTAVSQTPKYLVTQMGNDKSIKCEQNLGHDTMYWYKQDSKKFLKIMFSYNNKELIINETVPNRFSPKSPDKAHLNLHINSLELGDSAVYFCASTPRQGLGELFFGEGSRLTVL.

The chain recombines TRBV6-1 with TRBJ1-3, with D hard to call. Trimming took off 6 bases at V and 4 bases at J, with 7 bases between the two ends. Germline V gives CDR1 MNHNS, CDR2 SASEGT. The CDR3 runs to 12 residues. In nucleotides, the CDR3 is TGTGCCAGCAGGAGAGGCGGAAACACCATATATTTT. It encodes CASRRGGNTIYF.

This chain connects TRBV20-1 to TRBJ1-2; D not certain. The CDR3 spans 11 residues. Trimming pared 0 bases from V and 6 bases from J, leaving 5 bases between. Germline V gene sequence: CDR1 DFQATT, CDR2 SNEGSKA (reference sequence). The CDR3 DNA sequence: TGCAGTGCTAGAGACGGGGATGGCTACACCTTC. It translates to CSARDGDGYTF.

Many counts were recorded for this clonotype. The V and J genes are TRBV2 and TRBJ2-5; TRBD2 aligns across 12 bases. The CDR3 is made up of 16 amino acids. V was pared by 7 bases and J by 4 bases, with 10 bases of the junction left unmatched. CDR1 is SNHLY, CDR2 FYNNEI, per germline. The CDR3 here is CASIATSGGRGETQYF. In DNA form, the CDR3 reads TGTGCCAGCATTGCGACTAGCGGGGGTAGGGGAGAGACCCAGTACTTC.

The chain uses TRBV28 and TRBJ2-2; 11 bases match TRBD1. The CDR3 is made up of 17 amino acids. V lost 2 bases, J lost 5 bases, and 7 bases stayed unmatched. Per germline, CDR1 MDHEN and CDR2 SYDVKM. The CDR3 sequence is CASSLAGQGAWTGELFF. Written as DNA, the CDR3 is TGTGCCAGCAGTTTAGCCGGACAGGGGGCTTGGACCGGGGAGCTGTTTTTT.

This clonotype has a handful of counts. The chain is built from TRBV14 and TRBJ2-7; 11 nucleotides match TRBD1. With 6 bases clipped from V and 2 bases from J, the junction kept 6 bases outside the gene matches. There are 15 residues in the CDR3. Germline loops: CDR1 SGHDN, CDR2 FVKESK. The CDR3 DNA sequence: TGTGCCAGCAGTTTACCGGGACAGGGGGCCTACGAGCAGTACTTC. Protein product: CASSLPGQGAYEQYF. The complete variable domain, with remaining parts taken from reference TRBV14 and TRBJ2-7, reads EAGVTQFPSHSVIEKGQTVTLRCDPISGHDNLYWYRRVMGKEIKFLLHFVKESKQDESGMPNNRFLAERTGGTYSTLKVQPAELEDSGVYFCASSLPGQGAYEQYFGPGTRLTVT.

This clonotype was seen a few times. The chain carries TRBV19 and TRBJ1-1, with 7 bases fitting TRBD1. V lost 6 bases and J lost 0; bases outside the gene matches: 19. Germline CDR1 is LNHDA and CDR2 is SQIVND (reference sequence). The CDR3 runs 19 residues. DNA of the CDR3: TGTGCCAGTAGGCGAAGCATCGGACAGGCGGTGCCTTTGAACACTGAAGCTTTCTTT. Translating gives CASRRSIGQAVPLNTEAFF.

A word on this clonotype: At one boundary the junction diverges from the germline segment, which might be a read error. V usage is TRBV30 and J usage is TRBJ2-2; tentative D call: TRBD1 (5 bases). Germline lookup yields CDR1 GTSNPN and CDR2 SVGIG (reference sequence). The CDR3 sequence is 14 residues long. CDR3 protein: CVWSVGRGTGELFF. The CDR3 coding sequence is TGTGTCTGGAGTGTGGGAAGGGGCACCGGGGAGCTGTTTTTT.